The clone carrying this T cell receptor (beta chain) was observed once. Profiled with immunoSEQ multiplex PCR; TCRdb holds only in-frame clones, not every one. The data contain some 500,000 clones, 95% to 97% of them singletons. The germline CDR1 and CDR2 sequences are SQVTM and ANQGSEA. The CDR3 has 15 residues. J gave up 2 bases and V 4 bases, and 9 bases lay outside the gene matches. The record originates from a study of shared clonotypes between healthy human individuals. Across the study: Donors had three CD4 naive, three CD4 memory, two CD8 naive and one CD8 memory plate apiece.

The chain uses TRBV29-1 and TRBJ2-3, with 7 positions matching TRBD1. Sequencing was performed on naive CD4+ T cells sorted from blood. Documented subset: CD45RA+ positively selected. The clonotype comes from a woman in her twenties or thirties in good health. The CDR3 DNA reads TGCAGCGTTGGCCACAAGACAGGGTACACAGATACGCAGTATTTT. Its translation is CSVGHKTGYTDTQYF.